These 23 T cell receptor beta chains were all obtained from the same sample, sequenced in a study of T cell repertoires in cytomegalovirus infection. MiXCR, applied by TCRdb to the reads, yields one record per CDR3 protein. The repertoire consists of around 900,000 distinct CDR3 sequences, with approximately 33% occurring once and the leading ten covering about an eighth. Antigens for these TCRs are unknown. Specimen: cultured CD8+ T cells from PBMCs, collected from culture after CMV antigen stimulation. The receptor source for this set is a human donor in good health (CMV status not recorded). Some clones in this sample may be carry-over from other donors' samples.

CDR3 nucleotide sequence: TGTGCCAGCAGTCCCCCGGCCTCTTCCGGGGAGACCCAGTACTTC. It is translated as CASSPPASSGETQYF. The chain uses TRBV2 and TRBJ2-5; no reliable D call. Germline-derived CDR1 and CDR2 are SNHLY and FYNNEI. This CDR3 region has 15 residues. V was clipped by 5 bases and J by 5 bases, with 18 bases between them.

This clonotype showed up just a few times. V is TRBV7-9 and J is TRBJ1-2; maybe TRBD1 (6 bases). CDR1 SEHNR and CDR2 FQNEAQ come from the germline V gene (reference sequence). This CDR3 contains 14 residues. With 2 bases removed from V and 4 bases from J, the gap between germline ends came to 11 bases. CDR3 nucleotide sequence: TGTGCCAGCAGCTTAATGGGGGCGGGCTATGGCTACACCTTC. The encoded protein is CASSLMGAGYGYTF.

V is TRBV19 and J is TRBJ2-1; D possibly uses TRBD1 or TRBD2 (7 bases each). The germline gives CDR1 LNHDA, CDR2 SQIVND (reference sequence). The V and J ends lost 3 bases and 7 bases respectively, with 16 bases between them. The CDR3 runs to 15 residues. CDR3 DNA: TGTGCCAGTAGTATCTCGAGACAGGGAGGGAATGAGCAGTTCTTC. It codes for CASSISRQGGNEQFF.

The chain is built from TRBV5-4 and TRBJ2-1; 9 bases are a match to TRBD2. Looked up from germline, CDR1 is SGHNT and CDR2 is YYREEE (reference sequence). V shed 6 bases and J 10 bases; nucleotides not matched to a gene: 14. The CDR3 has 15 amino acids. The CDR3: CASISQEVSGGEQFF. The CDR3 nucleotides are TGTGCCAGCATCTCACAAGAGGTTAGCGGGGGAGAGCAGTTCTTC.

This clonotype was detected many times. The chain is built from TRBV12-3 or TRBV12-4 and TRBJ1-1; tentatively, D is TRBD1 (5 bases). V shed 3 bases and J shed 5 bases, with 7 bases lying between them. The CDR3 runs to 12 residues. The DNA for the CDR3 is TGTGCCAGCAGTTTCTCAGGGACTGAAGCTTTCTTT. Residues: CASSFSGTEAFF.

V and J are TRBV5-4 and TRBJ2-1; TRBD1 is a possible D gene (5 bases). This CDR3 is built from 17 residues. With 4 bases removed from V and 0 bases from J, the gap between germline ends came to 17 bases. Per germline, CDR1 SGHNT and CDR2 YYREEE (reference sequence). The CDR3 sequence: CASSQEWGESSYNEQFF. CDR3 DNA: TGTGCCAGCAGCCAAGAGTGGGGCGAAAGCTCCTACAATGAGCAGTTCTTC.

CDR3: CATSRADRGRLPGANVLTF. CDR3 coding DNA: TGTGCCACCAGCAGAGCGGACAGGGGGCGATTGCCTGGGGCCAACGTCCTGACTTTC. The chain is built from TRBV15 and TRBJ2-6; 11 bases map to TRBD1. Germline lookup yields CDR1 LNHNV and CDR2 YYDKDF (reference sequence). The CDR3 is 19 amino acids. Unmatched junction bases numbered 7, after V lost 1 base and J lost 2 bases.

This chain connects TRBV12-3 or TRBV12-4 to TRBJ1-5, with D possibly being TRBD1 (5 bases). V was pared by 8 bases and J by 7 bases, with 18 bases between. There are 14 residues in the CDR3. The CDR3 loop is CASWDSYMGQPQHF. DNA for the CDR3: TGTGCCAGCTGGGACTCTTACATGGGGCAGCCCCAGCATTTT.

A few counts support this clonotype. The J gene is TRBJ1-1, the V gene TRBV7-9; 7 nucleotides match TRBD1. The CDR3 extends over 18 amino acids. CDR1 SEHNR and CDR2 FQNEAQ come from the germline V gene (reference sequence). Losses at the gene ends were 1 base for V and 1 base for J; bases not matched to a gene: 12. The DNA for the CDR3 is TGTGCCAGCAGCTTAGGACCTCTTCGCAGGGGGGCGAACACTGAAGCTTTCTTT. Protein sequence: CASSLGPLRRGANTEAFF.

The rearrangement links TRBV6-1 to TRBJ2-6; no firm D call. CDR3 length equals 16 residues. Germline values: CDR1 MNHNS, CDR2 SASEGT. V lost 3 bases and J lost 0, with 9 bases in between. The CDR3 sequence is CASSESLLSGANVLTF. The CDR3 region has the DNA TGTGCCAGCAGTGAGTCCCTCCTCTCTGGGGCCAACGTCCTGACTTTC.

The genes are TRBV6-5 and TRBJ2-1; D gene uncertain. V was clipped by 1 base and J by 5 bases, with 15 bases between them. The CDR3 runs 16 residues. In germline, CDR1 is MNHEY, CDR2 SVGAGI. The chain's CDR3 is CASSYYRPYMDNEQFF. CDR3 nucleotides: TGTGCCAGCAGTTACTATAGGCCTTATATGGACAATGAGCAGTTCTTC.

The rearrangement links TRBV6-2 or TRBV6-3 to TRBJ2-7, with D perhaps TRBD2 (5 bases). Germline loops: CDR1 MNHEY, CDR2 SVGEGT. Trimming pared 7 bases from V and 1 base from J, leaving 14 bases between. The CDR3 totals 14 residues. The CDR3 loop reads CASIGLKGSYEQYV. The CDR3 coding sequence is TGTGCCAGCATCGGACTTAAGGGTTCCTACGAGCAGTACGTC.

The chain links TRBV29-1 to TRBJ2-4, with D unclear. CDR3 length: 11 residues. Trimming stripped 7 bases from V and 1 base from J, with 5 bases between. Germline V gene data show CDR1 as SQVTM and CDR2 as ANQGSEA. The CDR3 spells CSAWAKNIQYF. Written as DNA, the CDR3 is TGCAGCGCCTGGGCCAAAAACATTCAGTACTTC. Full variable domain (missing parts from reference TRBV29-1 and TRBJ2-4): SAVISQKPSRDICQRGTSLTIQCQVDSQVTMMFWYRQQPGQSLTLIATANQGSEATYESGFVIDKFPISRPNLTFSTLTVSNMSPEDSSIYLCSAWAKNIQYFGAGTRLSVL.

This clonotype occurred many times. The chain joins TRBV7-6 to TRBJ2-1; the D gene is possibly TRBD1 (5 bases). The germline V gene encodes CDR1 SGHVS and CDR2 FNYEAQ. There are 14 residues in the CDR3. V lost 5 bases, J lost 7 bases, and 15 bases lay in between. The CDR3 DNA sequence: TGTGCCAGCAGCCCCCCAAGGGGCGGAAATGAGCAGTTCTTC. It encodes CASSPPRGGNEQFF.

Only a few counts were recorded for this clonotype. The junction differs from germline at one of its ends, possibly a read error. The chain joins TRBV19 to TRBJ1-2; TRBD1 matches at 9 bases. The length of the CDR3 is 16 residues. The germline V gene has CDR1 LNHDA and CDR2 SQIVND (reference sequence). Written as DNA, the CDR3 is TGTGCCAGTAGTTCCCTGGACAGGGGCCGCTACTACGGCTACACCTTC. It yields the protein CASSSLDRGRYYGYTF. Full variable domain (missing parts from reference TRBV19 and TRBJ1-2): DGGITQSPKYLFRKEGQNVTLSCEQNLNHDAMYWYRQDPGQGLRLIYYSQIVNDFQKGDIAEGYSVSREKKESFPLTVTSAQKNPTAFYLCASSSLDRGRYYGYTFGSGTRLTVV.

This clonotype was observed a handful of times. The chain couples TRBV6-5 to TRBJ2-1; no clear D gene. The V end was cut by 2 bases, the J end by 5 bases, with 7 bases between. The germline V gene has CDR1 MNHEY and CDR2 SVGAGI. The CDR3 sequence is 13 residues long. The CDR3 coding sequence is TGTGCCAGCAGTTACGGGGTCAACAATGAGCAGTTCTTC. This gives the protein CASSYGVNNEQFF.

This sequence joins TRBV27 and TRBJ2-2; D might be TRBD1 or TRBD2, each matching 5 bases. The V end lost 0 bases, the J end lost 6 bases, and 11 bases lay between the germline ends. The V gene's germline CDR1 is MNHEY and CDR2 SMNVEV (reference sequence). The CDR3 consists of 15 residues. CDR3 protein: CASSLSTGAPGELFF. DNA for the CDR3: TGTGCCAGCAGTTTATCGACCGGGGCGCCCGGGGAGCTGTTTTTT.

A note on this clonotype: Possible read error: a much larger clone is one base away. The CDR3: CASSLGQGTHTEAFF. The CDR3 DNA sequence: TGTGCCAGCAGTCTGGGACAGGGGACACATACTGAAGCTTTCTTT. V is TRBV6-2 or TRBV6-3 and J is TRBJ1-1, with 10 bases that match TRBD1. The CDR3 consists of 15 residues. Trimming cost V 5 bases and J 5 bases; bases outside gene matches: 8. Germline V gene sequence: CDR1 MNHEY, CDR2 SVGEGT.

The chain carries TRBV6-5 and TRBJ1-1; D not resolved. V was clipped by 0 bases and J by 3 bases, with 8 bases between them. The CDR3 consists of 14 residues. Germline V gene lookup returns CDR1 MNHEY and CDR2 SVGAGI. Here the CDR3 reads CASSYSGKHTEAFF. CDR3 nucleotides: TGTGCCAGCAGTTACTCGGGCAAGCACACTGAAGCTTTCTTT.

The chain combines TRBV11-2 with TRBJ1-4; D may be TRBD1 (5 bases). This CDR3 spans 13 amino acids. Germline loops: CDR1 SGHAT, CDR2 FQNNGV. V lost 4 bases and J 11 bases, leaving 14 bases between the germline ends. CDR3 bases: TGTGCCAGCAGCTCTACCAGGGTTGAGAAACTGTTTTTT. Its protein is CASSSTRVEKLFF. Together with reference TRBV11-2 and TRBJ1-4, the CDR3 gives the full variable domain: EAGVAQSPRYKIIEKRQSVAFWCNPISGHATLYWYQQILGQGPKLLIQFQNNGVVDDSQLPKDRFSAERLKGVDSTLKIQPAKLEDSAVYLCASSSTRVEKLFFGSGTQLSVL.

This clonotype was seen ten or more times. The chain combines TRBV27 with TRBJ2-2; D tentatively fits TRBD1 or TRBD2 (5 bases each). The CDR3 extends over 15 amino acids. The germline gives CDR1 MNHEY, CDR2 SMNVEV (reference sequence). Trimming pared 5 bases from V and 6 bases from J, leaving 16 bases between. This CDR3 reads CASSPPGRESGELFF. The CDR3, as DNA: TGTGCCAGCAGTCCGCCGGGACGGGAATCCGGGGAGCTGTTTTTT.

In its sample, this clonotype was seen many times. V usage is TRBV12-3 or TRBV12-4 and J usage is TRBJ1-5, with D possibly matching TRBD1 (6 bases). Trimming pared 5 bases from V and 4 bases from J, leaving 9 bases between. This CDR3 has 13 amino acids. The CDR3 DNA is TGTGCCAGCAGTCAGGGGACTAATCAGCCCCAGCATTTT. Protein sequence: CASSQGTNQPQHF.

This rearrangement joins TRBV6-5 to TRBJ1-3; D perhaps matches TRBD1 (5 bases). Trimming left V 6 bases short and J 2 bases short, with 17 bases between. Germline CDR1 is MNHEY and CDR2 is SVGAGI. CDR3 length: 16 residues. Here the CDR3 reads CASRTPSRGAGNTIYF. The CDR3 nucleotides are TGTGCCAGCAGGACCCCGAGTCGGGGGGCTGGAAACACCATATATTTT.